These T cell receptor beta chains were read from a single sample in a study of cytomegalovirus exposure and HLA in healthy donors. Generated by immunoSEQ multiplex PCR, the TCRdb table keeps only in-frame clones and is missing some. Of 100,000 or so clones listed, roughly an eighth are singletons. Sequencing input: PBMCs. These receptors came from a man aged 35 to 55 in good health and CMV-seropositive. CDR3s include the opening cysteine and the closing phenylalanine or tryptophan. The D gene is left open where the match is weak. Size is omitted from some rows. Given values are once, few, many or a class for expanded clones.

CDR3 protein | CDR3 DNA | V gene | D gene | J gene | clone size
CASSFQGWDTEAFF | TGCGCCAGCAGTTTTCAGGGATGGGACACTGAAGCTTTCTTT | TRBV5-1 | . | TRBJ1-1 | .
CASSLAGTGSSNQPQHF | TGTGCCAGCAGCTTAGCAGGGACAGGGTCTAGCAATCAGCCCCAGCATTTT | TRBV7-8 | TRBD1 | TRBJ1-5 | .
CASSLRTGYEQYF | TGTGCCAGCAGTTTAAGGACAGGCTACGAGCAGTACTTC | TRBV6-5 | TRBD1 | TRBJ2-7 | few
CASSLAASDSYEQYF | TGTGCCAGCAGCTTGGCGGCTAGCGATTCCTACGAGCAGTACTTC | TRBV5-4 | . | TRBJ2-7 | few
CATGSRDPREKLFF | TGTGCCACCGGGAGCCGGGACCCCAGAGAAAAACTGTTTTTT | TRBV19 | . | TRBJ1-4 | few
CSVSTGYQETQYF | TGCAGCGTTTCGACAGGCTACCAAGAGACCCAGTACTTC | TRBV29-1 | . | TRBJ2-5 | few
CASNREEGEQFF | TGTGCCAGCAATCGGGAGGAGGGTGAGCAGTTCTTC | TRBV9 | TRBD2 | TRBJ2-1 | .
CASSPGTSYYNEQFF | TGTGCTAGCAGCCCCGGGACTAGCTACTACAATGAGCAGTTCTTC | TRBV7-7 | TRBD2 | TRBJ2-1 | few
CASSSSYWTGAGYGYTF | TGTGCCAGCAGCTCCAGCTATTGGACAGGGGCTGGCTATGGCTACACCTTC | TRBV7-2 | TRBD1 | TRBJ1-2 | .
CAISERTSGRDTQYF | TGTGCCATCAGTGAGAGAACTAGCGGGAGGGATACGCAGTATTTT | TRBV10-3 | TRBD2 | TRBJ2-3 | few
CASSTGNWDFYGYTF | TGTGCCAGCAGCACCGGGAACTGGGATTTCTATGGCTACACCTTC | TRBV7-2 | . | TRBJ1-2 | .
CATHRSAGEREQFF | TGTGCCACCCACCGGAGCGCCGGGGAGAGGGAGCAGTTCTTC | TRBV19 | . | TRBJ2-1 | .
CASSPEGDRPLGEDTQYF | TGTGCCAGCAGTCCCGAAGGGGACAGACCCCTGGGGGAAGATACGCAGTATTTT | TRBV27 | TRBD1 | TRBJ2-3 | .
CSVLNRAGAVRQETQYF | TGCAGCGTTCTTAATCGGGCGGGAGCGGTACGACAAGAGACCCAGTACTTC | TRBV29-1 | TRBD2 | TRBJ2-5 | few
CASSFLAGGPDTQYF | TGCGCCAGCAGCTTCCTAGCGGGAGGGCCAGATACGCAGTATTTT | TRBV5-1 | TRBD2 | TRBJ2-3 | few
CASGSYSNQPQHF | TGTGCCAGCGGTTCCTATAGCAATCAGCCCCAGCATTTT | TRBV6-5 | . | TRBJ1-5 | .
CASSEPFSLARNEQFF | TGTGCCAGCAGTGAACCCTTTTCGTTAGCTCGGAATGAGCAGTTCTTC | TRBV25-1 | . | TRBJ2-1 | .
CSVGSRGHPTGEQYF | TGCAGCGTTGGTAGCCGAGGGCATCCCACGGGCGAGCAGTACTTC | TRBV29-1 | . | TRBJ2-7 | .
CTTPETPPSNEQFF | TGCACCACCCCGGAGACCCCACCTAGCAATGAGCAGTTCTTC | TRBV1 | . | TRBJ2-1 | few
CASLGAVGHTISYEQYF | TGTGCCAGCTTGGGGGCGGTGGGACACACTATCTCCTACGAGCAGTACTTC | TRBV6-8 | . | TRBJ2-7 | .
CAISESLAGAGANVLTF | TGTGCCATCAGTGAGTCACTAGCGGGAGCTGGGGCCAACGTCCTGACTTTC | TRBV10-3 | TRBD2 | TRBJ2-6 | .
CASRREGGQYF | TGTGCCAGCAGACGGGAGGGCGGGCAGTACTTC | TRBV7-9 | TRBD2 | TRBJ2-7 | .
CASSYFRGNEAFF | TGTGCCAGCAGTTACTTCAGGGGGAACGAAGCTTTCTTT | TRBV6-6 | TRBD1 | TRBJ1-1 | few
CASSTTSRSYEQYF | TGTGCCAGCAGCACAACTAGCCGATCATACGAGCAGTACTTC | TRBV7-2 | . | TRBJ2-7 | few
CASSPRGAGGVFEQYF | TGTGCCAGCAGTCCCCGGGGGGCAGGGGGCGTGTTCGAGCAGTACTTC | TRBV27 | . | TRBJ2-7 | few
CASSMVGAGYTF | TGTGCCAGTAGTATGGTGGGGGCTGGCTACACCTTC | TRBV19 | . | TRBJ1-2 | few
CASSQDGAWDGYTF | TGCGCCAGCAGCCAAGATGGGGCTTGGGATGGCTACACCTTC | TRBV4-3 | . | TRBJ1-2 | few
CASSVGQGATYEQYF | TGTGCCAGCAGCGTAGGACAGGGAGCTACCTACGAGCAGTACTTC | TRBV9 | TRBD1 | TRBJ2-7 | .
CASSPWREEGAQFF | TGTGCCAGCAGCCCCTGGCGGGAGGAGGGGGCGCAGTTCTTC | TRBV7-8 | . | TRBJ2-1 | .
CASSVYSGYEQYF | TGTGCCAGCAGTGTATACTCGGGCTACGAGCAGTACTTC | TRBV6-1 | . | TRBJ2-7 | .
CASSERTGNQPQHF | TGTGCCAGCAGTGAACGGACAGGAAATCAGCCCCAGCATTTT | TRBV6-1 | TRBD1 | TRBJ1-5 | few
CASRALPNTGELFF | TGTGCCAGCAGAGCTCTCCCGAACACCGGGGAGCTGTTTTTT | TRBV9 | . | TRBJ2-2 | .
CASSYSRKDQPQHF | TGTGCCAGCAGTTACTCGCGGAAGGATCAGCCCCAGCATTTT | TRBV6-5 | . | TRBJ1-5 | .
CASSTPDSGIYTF | TGTGCCAGCAGCACCCCCGACAGTGGGATCTACACCTTC | TRBV9 | . | TRBJ1-2 | .
CAWSKGLAQYF | TGTGCCTGGAGTAAGGGACTGGCCCAGTACTTC | TRBV30 | . | TRBJ2-5 | .
CASSEGGWLAGVRDTQYF | TGTGCCAGCAGTGAGGGAGGTTGGCTAGCGGGAGTAAGGGATACGCAGTATTTT | TRBV25-1 | TRBD2 | TRBJ2-3 | few
CASSLGSAAGGIETQYF | TGTGCCAGCAGCTTAGGCAGTGCGGCAGGGGGTATCGAGACCCAGTACTTC | TRBV7-2 | TRBD1 | TRBJ2-5 | .
CASSLGGTTNEKLFF | TGTGCCAGCAGTTTGGGGGGGACAACTAATGAAAAACTGTTTTTT | TRBV27 | . | TRBJ1-4 | few
CASSAEGLYGYTF | TGTGCCAGCAGTGCGGAGGGACTCTATGGCTACACCTTC | TRBV6-1 | . | TRBJ1-2 | .
CASIDEPGTSRVEQYF | TGTGCCAGCATCGACGAACCCGGGACTAGCCGAGTCGAGCAGTACTTC | TRBV21-1 | . | TRBJ2-7 | .
CAWSVTRYEQYF | TGTGCCTGGAGTGTAACTAGATACGAGCAGTACTTC | TRBV30 | . | TRBJ2-7 | few
CASSPGVAGNTIYF | TGTGCCAGCAGTCCAGGGGTTGCTGGAAACACCATATATTTT | TRBV28 | . | TRBJ1-3 | few
CAISEGTGGYGYTF | TGTGCCATCAGTGAAGGGACAGGGGGTTATGGCTACACCTTC | TRBV10-3 | TRBD1 | TRBJ1-2 | .
CASRQGDEQFF | TGCGCCAGCCGTCAGGGGGATGAGCAGTTCTTC | TRBV5-1 | TRBD1 | TRBJ2-1 | .
CASSPGQDNEQFF | TGTGCCAGCTCACCGGGGCAAGACAATGAGCAGTTCTTC | TRBV18 | . | TRBJ2-1 | .
CASSLRAGPQGVSYNEQFF | TGTGCCAGCAGCCTACGAGCGGGACCCCAGGGTGTTTCCTACAATGAGCAGTTCTTC | TRBV7-6 | TRBD2 | TRBJ2-1 | .
CASSENRSGNTIYF | TGTGCCAGCAGTGAAAATCGCTCTGGAAACACCATATATTTT | TRBV6-1 | . | TRBJ1-3 | .
CASSLAGQGKDEQYF | TGTGCCAGCAGCTTAGCTGGACAGGGGAAGGACGAGCAGTACTTC | TRBV7-8 | TRBD1 | TRBJ2-7 | .
CAWSTGNYGYTF | TGTGCCTGGAGTACAGGGAACTATGGCTACACCTTC | TRBV30 | . | TRBJ1-2 | few